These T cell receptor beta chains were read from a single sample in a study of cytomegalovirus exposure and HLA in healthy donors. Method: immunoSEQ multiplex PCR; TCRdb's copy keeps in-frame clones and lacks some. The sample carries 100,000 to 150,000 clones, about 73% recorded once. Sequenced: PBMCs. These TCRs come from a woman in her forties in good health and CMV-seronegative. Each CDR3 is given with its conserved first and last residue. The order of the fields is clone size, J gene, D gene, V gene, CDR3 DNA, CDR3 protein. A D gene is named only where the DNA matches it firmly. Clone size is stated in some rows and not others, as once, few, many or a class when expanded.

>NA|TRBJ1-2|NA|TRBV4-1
TGCGCCAGCAGCCAGGGACAAGGTTTGCAAACCGGCTACACCTTC
CASSQGQGLQTGYTF
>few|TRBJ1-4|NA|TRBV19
TGTGCCAGTAGTATAGTGGGACCGGGAGGAGCTAATGAAAAACTGTTTTTT
CASSIVGPGGANEKLFF
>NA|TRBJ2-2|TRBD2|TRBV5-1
TGCGCCAGCAGCTTGACTAGCGGGAGAGCCGGGGAGCTGTTTTTT
CASSLTSGRAGELFF
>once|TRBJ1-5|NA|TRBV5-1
TGCGCCAGCAGCGTTGACAGCAGCGATCAGCCCCAGCATTTT
CASSVDSSDQPQHF
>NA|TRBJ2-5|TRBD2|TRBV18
TGTGCCAGCTCACCATCCCTAGCGGCCGTCGGGGAGACCCAGTACTTC
CASSPSLAAVGETQYF
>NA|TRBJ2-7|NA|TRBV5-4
TGTGCCAGCTCCGGCACAGTTATCCACGAGCAGTACTTC
CASSGTVIHEQYF
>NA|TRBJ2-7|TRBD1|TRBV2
TGTGCCAGCAGTGATATTTGGGACAGGGTATTTCCCACCCCCTACGAGCAGTACTTC
CASSDIWDRVFPTPYEQYF
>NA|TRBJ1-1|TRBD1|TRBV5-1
TGCGCCAGCAGCCCACAGGGGGCGGGCACTGAAGCTTTCTTT
CASSPQGAGTEAFF
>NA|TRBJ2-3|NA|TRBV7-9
TGTGCCAGCAGCTTAGTTTTCGCGGCCCCTAGCACAGATACACAGTATTTT
CASSLVFAAPSTDTQYF
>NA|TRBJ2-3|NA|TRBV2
TGTGCCAGCATGAGGGGACTTGTCACAGATACGCAGTATTTT
CASMRGLVTDTQYF
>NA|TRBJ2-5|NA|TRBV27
TGTGCCAGCAGGGGTCAGGCCGCCCCAGAGACCCAGTACTTC
CASRGQAAPETQYF
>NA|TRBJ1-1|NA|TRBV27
TGTGCCAGCAGTTTATCGAACAGGGCCTGGACTGAAGCTTTCTTT
CASSLSNRAWTEAFF
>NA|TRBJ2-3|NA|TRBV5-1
TGCGCCAGCAGAGGGGCGGGAAGCACAGATACGCAGTATTTT
CASRGAGSTDTQYF
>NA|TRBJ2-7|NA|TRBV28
TGTGCCAGCAGTTTATACCGATTAGCCTACGAGCAGTACTTC
CASSLYRLAYEQYF
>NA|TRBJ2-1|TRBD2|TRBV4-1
TGCGCCAGCAGCCAAGCCCCCCTAGCGGGGGACTACAATGAGCAGTTCTTC
CASSQAPLAGDYNEQFF